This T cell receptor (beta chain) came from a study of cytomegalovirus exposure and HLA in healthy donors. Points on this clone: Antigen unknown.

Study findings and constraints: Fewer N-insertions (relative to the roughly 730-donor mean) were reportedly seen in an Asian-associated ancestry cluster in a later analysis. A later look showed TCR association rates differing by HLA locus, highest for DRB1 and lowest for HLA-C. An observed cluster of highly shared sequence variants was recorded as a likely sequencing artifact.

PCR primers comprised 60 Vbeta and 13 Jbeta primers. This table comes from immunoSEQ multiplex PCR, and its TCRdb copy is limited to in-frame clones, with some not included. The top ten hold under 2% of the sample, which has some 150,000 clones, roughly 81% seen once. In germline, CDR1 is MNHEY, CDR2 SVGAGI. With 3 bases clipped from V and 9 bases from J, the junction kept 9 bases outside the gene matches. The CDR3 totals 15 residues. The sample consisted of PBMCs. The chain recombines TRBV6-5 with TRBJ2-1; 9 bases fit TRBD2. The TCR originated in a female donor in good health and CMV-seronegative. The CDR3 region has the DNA TGTGCCAGCAGTTATCGGAGCGGGAGGTGGGCTGAGCAGTTCTTC. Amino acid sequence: CASSYRSGRWAEQFF.